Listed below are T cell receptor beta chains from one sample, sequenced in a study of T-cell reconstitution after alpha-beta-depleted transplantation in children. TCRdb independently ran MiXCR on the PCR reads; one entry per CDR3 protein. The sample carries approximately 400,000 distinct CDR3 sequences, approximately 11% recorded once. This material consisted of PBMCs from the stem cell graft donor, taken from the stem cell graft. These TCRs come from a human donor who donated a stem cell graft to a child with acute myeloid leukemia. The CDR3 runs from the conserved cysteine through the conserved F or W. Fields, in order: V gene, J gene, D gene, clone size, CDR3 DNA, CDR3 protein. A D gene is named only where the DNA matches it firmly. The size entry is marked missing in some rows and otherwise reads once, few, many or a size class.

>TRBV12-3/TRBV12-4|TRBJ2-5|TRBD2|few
TGTGCCAGCAGTTTTAGCGGGGGGGCCCAAGAGACCCAGTACTTC
CASSFSGGAQETQYF
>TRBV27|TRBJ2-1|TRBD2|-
TGTGCCAGCAGTTTATCCTCCCTAGCGGGAGCCGGTGAGCAGTTCTTC
CASSLSSLAGAGEQFF
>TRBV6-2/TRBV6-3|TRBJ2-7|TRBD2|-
TGTGCCAGCATCAAACCGGCCGGGACTAGCCGGCTTTTCGAGCAGTACTTC
CASIKPAGTSRLFEQYF
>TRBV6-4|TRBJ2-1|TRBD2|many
TGTGCCAGCAGTGAAAGCGGGGAGACTACAAATGAGCAGTTCTTC
CASSESGETTNEQFF
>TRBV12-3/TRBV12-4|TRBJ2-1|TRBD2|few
TGTGCCAGCAGCCTAGCGGGAGGGCTCTCTCCGTGGTTTTTC
CASSLAGGLSPWFF
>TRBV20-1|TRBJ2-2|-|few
TGCAGTGCTAGAGATCCCCTTGTTAGAGCCGGGGTCGGGGAGCTGTTTTTT
CSARDPLVRAGVGELFF
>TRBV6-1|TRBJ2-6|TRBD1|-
TGTGCCAGCAGATCCCATACAGGGGGCTATGGGGCCAACGTCCTGACTTTC
CASRSHTGGYGANVLTF
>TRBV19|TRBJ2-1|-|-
TGTGCCAGTAGTAGTTCGGAGGGAAACAATGAGCAGTTCTTC
CASSSSEGNNEQFF
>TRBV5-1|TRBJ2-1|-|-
TGCGCCAGCAGCTCCCCCCGACCGCAGGCCCCGGGTAATGAGCAGTTCTTC
CASSSPRPQAPGNEQFF
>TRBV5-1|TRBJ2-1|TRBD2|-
TGCGCCAGCAGCTTAACCTTTAGCGGGAGATCCCCCTACAATGAGCAGTTCTTC
CASSLTFSGRSPYNEQFF
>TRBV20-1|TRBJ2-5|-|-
TGCAGTGCCCGCGGCCCTGGGGAGCAAGAGACCCAGTACTTC
CSARGPGEQETQYF
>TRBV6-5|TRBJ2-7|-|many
TGTGCCAGCAGTTACTCGATGGGTAGTCTTTACGAGCAGTACTTC
CASSYSMGSLYEQYF
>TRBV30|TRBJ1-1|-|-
TGTGCCTTCAGACAGAATCCTGGTACTGAAGCTTTCTTT
CAFRQNPGTEAFF
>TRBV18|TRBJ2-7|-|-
TGTGCCAGCTCACCACCTTGGGGGCGCGACCAGTACTTC
CASSPPWGRDQYF
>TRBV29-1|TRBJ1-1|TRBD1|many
TGCAGCGTTGAACCCAGGGGGTCCACTGAAGCTTTCTTT
CSVEPRGSTEAFF
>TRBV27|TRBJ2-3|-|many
TGTGCCTCCAACCACCAGCCTAGTTACACAGATACGCAGTATTTT
CASNHQPSYTDTQYF
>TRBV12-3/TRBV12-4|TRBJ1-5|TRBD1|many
TGTGCCAGCAGCCAAGGACAGGGTAGCAATCAGCCCCAGCATTTT
CASSQGQGSNQPQHF
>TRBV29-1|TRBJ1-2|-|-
TGCAGCGTTGAAGAGGGGGCGGGAGGCTACACCTTC
CSVEEGAGGYTF
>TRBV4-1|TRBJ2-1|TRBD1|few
TGCGCCAGCAGCCAAAGCTCGGGGACAGGGAACGCCAATGAGCAGTTCTTC
CASSQSSGTGNANEQFF
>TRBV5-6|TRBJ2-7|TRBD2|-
TGTGCCAGCAGCTTAATTTGGTTAGCGGGATCCTACGAGCAGTACTTC
CASSLIWLAGSYEQYF
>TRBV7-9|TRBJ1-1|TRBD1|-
TGTGCCAGCAGCCCCGGACAGGGGAACGCTGAAGCTTTCTTT
CASSPGQGNAEAFF
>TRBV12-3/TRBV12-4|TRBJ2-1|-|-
TGTGCCAGCAGTTTTTACGGCAAAGACAATGAGCAGTTCTTC
CASSFYGKDNEQFF
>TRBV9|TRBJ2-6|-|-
TGTGCCAGCAGCGTAGCGGGGGGGGCCAACGTCCTGACTTTC
CASSVAGGANVLTF
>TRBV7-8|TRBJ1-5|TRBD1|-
TGTGCCAGCGGGTCAGGGGGCATTCAGCCCCAGCATTTT
CASGSGGIQPQHF
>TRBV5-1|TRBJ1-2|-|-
TGCGCCAGCAGCTTGGCCCCGGGGGGGGCCGGAGGCTACACCTTC
CASSLAPGGAGGYTF
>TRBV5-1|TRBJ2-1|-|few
TGCGCCAGCAGCCTGATGGGGGGGGCCACCCCTCCCTACAATGAGCAGTTCTTC
CASSLMGGATPPYNEQFF
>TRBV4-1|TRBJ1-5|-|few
TGCGCCAGCACCGAAACCCCCTTCACGAATCAGCCCCAGCATTTT
CASTETPFTNQPQHF
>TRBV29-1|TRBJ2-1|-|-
TGCAGCGTTATCACGGGCTCCTACAATGAGCAGTTCTTC
CSVITGSYNEQFF
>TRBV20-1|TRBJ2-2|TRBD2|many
TGCAGCGCCCGGACTAGCGGGGGGATAGACACCGGGGAGCTGTTTTTT
CSARTSGGIDTGELFF
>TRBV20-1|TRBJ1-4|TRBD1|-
TGCAGTGCTAGAGACCGGGTCGGGATCGGGACAGTTAATGAAAACCTGTTTTTT
CSARDRVGIGTVNENLFF
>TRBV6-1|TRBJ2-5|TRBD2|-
TGTGCCAGCCTAAAAGGACTAGCTCAAGAGACCCAGTACTTC
CASLKGLAQETQYF
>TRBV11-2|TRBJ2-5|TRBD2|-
TGTGCCAGCAGCCCTATGGGGGATACTAGCGGGAGGGCCAACCAAGAGACCCAGTACTTC
CASSPMGDTSGRANQETQYF
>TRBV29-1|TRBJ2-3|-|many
TGCAGCGTTGATGGAACCCCAGATACGCAGTATTTT
CSVDGTPDTQYF
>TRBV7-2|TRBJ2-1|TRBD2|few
TGTGCCAGCAGCGACCCGGGACTAGCAAACAATGAGCAGTTCTTC
CASSDPGLANNEQFF
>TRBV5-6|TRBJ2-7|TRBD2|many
TGTGCCAGCAGCTTCGGACTAGCGGGAGTCTACGAGCAGTACTTC
CASSFGLAGVYEQYF
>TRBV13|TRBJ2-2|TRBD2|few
TGTGCCAGCAGCTTAGGAGGACTAGCGGGCTTAGCCGGGGAGCTGTTTTTT
CASSLGGLAGLAGELFF
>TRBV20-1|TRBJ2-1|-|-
TGCAGTGCTAGAGACAAGAGCGGTTGGGGGGCCGAGCAGTTCTTC
CSARDKSGWGAEQFF
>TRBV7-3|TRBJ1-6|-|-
TGTGCCAGCAGCTTAACAGGAGAAGATTCACCCCTCCACTTT
CASSLTGEDSPLHF
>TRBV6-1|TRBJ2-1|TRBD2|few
TGTGCCAGCAGCTGGAGCGGGGGGGCCTTCAATGAGCAGTTCTTC
CASSWSGGAFNEQFF
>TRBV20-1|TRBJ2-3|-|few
TGCAGTGCTAGTTACAGGGAACCAATCACAGATACGCAGTATTTT
CSASYREPITDTQYF
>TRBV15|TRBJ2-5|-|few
TGTGCCACCAGCCTCCAAGGGGGGGGCGTACAAGAGACCCAGTACTTC
CATSLQGGGVQETQYF
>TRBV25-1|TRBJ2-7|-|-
TGTGCCAGCAGTGAATCCGGACCGAAAGAACCTCTGAACTACGAGCAGTACTTC
CASSESGPKEPLNYEQYF
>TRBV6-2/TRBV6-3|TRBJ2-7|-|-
TGTGCCAGCAGTTACGGCGCGGGACAACAGTACGAGCAGTACTTC
CASSYGAGQQYEQYF
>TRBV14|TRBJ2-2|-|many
TGTGCCAGCAGCCAAGTTCGAACCGGGGAGCTGTTTTTT
CASSQVRTGELFF
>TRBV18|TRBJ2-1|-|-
TGTGCCAGCTCACCAGGATTAGGCGATGAGCAGTTCTTC
CASSPGLGDEQFF
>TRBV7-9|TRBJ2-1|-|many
TGTGCCAGCAGCTTCCGTGCTTACCCGCGATCGGAATTGTCCTACAATGAGCAGTTCTTC
CASSFRAYPRSELSYNEQFF
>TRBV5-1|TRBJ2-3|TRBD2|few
TGCGCCAGCAGCTATACTCTAGCGGGGGGCCCGTCCCGAACGCAGTATTTT
CASSYTLAGGPSRTQYF
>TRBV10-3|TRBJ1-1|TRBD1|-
TGTGCAATCAGCGGACAGGGGGGAGACAGTGAAGCTTTCTTT
CAISGQGGDSEAFF
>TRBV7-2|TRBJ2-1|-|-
TGTGCCAGCAGCGGAGGACAGCCAAATGAGCAGTTCTTC
CASSGGQPNEQFF
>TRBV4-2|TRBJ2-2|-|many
TGTGCCAGCAGCCAACGGCAGGGGGGGAACACCGGGGAGCTGTTTTTT
CASSQRQGGNTGELFF
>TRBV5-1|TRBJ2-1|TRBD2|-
TGCGCCAGCAGCCCGGGACTAGCGGGAGATGAGGAGTTCTTC
CASSPGLAGDEEFF
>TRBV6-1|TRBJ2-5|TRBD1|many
TGTGCCAGCAGCCGCGGCCAGGGTCGACAGGGACAAGAGACCCAGTACTTC
CASSRGQGRQGQETQYF
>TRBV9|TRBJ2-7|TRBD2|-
TGTGCCAGCAGCGGCGGGACAACGGGGACTAGCGGCGAGCAGTACTTC
CASSGGTTGTSGEQYF
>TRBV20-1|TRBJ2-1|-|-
TGCAGTGCTCCCCCCGGCGGCACCTCCTACAATGAGCAGTTCTTC
CSAPPGGTSYNEQFF
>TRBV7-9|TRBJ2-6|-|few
TGTGCCAGCAGCCCTACAGGGAGCTCTGGGGCCAACGTCCTGACTTTC
CASSPTGSSGANVLTF